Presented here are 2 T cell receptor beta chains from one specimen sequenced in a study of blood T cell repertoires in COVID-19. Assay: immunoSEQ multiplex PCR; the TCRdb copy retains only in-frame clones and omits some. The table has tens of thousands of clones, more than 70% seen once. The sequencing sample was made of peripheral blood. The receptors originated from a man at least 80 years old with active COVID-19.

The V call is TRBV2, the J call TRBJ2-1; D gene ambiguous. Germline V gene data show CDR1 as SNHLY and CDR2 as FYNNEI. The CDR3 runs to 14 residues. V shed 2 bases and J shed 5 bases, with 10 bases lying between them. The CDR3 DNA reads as TGTGCCAGCAGTGAATGGTACAGCCACAATGAGCAGTTCTTC. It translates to CASSEWYSHNEQFF.

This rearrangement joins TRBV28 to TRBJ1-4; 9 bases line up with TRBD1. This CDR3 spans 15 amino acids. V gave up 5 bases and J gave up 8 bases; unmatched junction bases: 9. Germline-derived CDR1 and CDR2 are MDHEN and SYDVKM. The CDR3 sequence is CASSPTTGGWEKLFF. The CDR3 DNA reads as TGTGCCAGCAGTCCGACGACAGGGGGTTGGGAAAAACTGTTTTTT. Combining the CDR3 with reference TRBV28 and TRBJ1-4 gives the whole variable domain DVKVTQSSRYLVKRTGEKVFLECVQDMDHENMFWYRQDPGLGLRLIYFSYDVKMKEKGDIPEGYSVSREKKERFSLILESASTNQTSMYLCASSPTTGGWEKLFFGSGTQLSVL.